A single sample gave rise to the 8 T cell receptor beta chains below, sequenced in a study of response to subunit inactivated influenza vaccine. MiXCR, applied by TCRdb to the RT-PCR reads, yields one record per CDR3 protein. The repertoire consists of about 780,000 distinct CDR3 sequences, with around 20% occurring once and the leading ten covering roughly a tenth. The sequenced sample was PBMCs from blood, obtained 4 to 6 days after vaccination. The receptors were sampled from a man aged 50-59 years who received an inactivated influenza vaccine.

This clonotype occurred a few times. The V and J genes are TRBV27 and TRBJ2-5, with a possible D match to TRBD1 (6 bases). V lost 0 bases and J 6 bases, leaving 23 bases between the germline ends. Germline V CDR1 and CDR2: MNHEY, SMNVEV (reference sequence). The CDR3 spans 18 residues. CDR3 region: CASSLSDSDYKEWKTQYF. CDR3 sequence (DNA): TGTGCCAGCAGTTTATCGGACAGCGACTATAAAGAGTGGAAGACCCAGTACTTC.

Here the CDR3 reads CASSIGQGRNSPLHF. In DNA form, the CDR3 reads TGTGCCAGCAGCATCGGACAGGGGAGGAATTCACCCCTCCACTTT. The genes are TRBV7-2 and TRBJ1-6; 9 nucleotides line up with TRBD1. The V segment lost 5 bases and the J segment 7 bases; nucleotides outside the gene matches: 6. CDR1 and CDR2 from the germline V gene are SGHTA and FQGNSA. The CDR3 covers 15 residues.

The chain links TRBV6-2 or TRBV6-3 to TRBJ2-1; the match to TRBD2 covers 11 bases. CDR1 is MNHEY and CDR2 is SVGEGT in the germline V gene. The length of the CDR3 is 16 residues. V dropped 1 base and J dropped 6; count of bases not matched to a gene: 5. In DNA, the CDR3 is TGTGCCAGCAGTTACTTCACTAGCGGGAGAACCAATGAGCAGTTCTTC. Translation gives CASSYFTSGRTNEQFF.

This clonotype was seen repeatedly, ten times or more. The CDR3: CATSRERGFYGYTF. As DNA, the CDR3 is TGTGCCACCAGCAGAGAGAGGGGGTTCTATGGCTACACCTTC. The V call is TRBV15, the J call TRBJ1-2, with D possibly being TRBD1 (6 bases). Germline V lookup: CDR1 LNHNV, CDR2 YYDKDF (reference sequence). V was pared by 0 bases and J by 4 bases, with 9 bases between. This CDR3 region has 14 residues.

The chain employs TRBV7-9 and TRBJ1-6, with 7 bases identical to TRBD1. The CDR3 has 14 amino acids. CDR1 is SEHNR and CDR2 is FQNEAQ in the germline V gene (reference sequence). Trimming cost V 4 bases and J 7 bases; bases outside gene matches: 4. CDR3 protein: CASSWGQTNSPLHF. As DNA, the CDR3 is TGTGCCAGCAGCTGGGGACAGACGAATTCACCCCTCCACTTT.

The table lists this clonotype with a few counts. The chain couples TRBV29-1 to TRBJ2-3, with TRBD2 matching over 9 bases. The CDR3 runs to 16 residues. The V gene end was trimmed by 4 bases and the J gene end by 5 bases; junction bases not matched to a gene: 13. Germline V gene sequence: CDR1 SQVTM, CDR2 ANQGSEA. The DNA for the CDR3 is TGCAGCGTTGTCTTCCTGGTGGCGGGGGGGCAAGATACGCAGTATTTT. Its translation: CSVVFLVAGGQDTQYF.

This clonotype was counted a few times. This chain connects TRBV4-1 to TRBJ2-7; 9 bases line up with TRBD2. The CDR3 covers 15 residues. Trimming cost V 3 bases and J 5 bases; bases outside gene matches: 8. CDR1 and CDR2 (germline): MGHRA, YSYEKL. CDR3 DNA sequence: TGCGCCAGCAGCCACGGTGTTAGCGGGGGTCACGAGCAGTACTTC. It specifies CASSHGVSGGHEQYF.

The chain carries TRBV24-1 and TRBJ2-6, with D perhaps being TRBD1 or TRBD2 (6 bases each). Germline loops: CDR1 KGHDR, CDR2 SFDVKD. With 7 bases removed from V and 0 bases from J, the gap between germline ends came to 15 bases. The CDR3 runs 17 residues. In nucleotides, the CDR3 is TGTGCCACCAGCCGGGGGCACCTGGACTCTGGGGCCAACGTCCTGACTTTC. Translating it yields CATSRGHLDSGANVLTF.